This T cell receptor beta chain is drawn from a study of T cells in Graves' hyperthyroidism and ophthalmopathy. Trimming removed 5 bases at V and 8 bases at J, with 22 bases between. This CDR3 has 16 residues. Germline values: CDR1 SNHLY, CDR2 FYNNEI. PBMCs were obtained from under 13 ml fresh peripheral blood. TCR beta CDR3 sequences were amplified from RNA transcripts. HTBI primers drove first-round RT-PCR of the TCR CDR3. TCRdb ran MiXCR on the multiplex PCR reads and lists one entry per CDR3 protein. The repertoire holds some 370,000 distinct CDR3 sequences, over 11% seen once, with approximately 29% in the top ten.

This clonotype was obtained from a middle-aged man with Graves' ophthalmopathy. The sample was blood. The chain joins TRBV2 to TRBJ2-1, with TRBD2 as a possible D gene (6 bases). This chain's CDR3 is CASSPRGSRSGYEQFF. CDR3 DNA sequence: TGTGCCAGCAGTCCTCGGGGGTCCCGGAGCGGGTATGAGCAGTTCTTC.